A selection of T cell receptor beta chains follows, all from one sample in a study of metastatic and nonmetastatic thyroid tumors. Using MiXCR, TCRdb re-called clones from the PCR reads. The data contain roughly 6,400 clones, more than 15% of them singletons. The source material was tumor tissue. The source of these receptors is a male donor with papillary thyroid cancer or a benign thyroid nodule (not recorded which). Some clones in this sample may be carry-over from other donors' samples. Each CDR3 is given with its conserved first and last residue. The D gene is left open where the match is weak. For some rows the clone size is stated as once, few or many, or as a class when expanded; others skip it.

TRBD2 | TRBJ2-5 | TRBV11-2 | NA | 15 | TGTGCCAGCAGCCCATTAGCGGGGGGGGAAGAGACCCAGTACTTC | CASSPLAGGEETQYF
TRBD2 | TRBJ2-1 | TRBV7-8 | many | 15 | TGTGCCAGCAGCTTAGATGGGACTATTTACAATGAGCAGTTCTTC | CASSLDGTIYNEQFF
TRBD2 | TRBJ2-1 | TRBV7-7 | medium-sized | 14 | TGTGCTAGCAGCTCGGGACTAGCGGGTGGTGAGCAGTTCTTC | CASSSGLAGGEQFF
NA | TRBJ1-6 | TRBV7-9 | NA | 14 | TGTGCCAGCAGCACCCGACAGGAATCGGGGGCCCTCCACTTT | CASSTRQESGALHF
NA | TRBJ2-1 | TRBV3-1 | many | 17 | TGTGCCAGCAGCCAAGATTCGTGGCAGGACCAATACAATGAGCAGTTCTTC | CASSQDSWQDQYNEQFF
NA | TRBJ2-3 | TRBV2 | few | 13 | TGTGCCAGCAGGCGGGACAGCACAGATACGCAGTATTTT | CASRRDSTDTQYF
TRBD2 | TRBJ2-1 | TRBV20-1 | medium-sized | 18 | TGCAGTGCTATTTGGGGACGCCTTGGACTAGGAGGCTCCAATGAGCAGTTCTTC | CSAIWGRLGLGGSNEQFF
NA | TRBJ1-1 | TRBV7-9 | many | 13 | TGTGCCAGCAGCCGGAGACAGTTCCATGAAGCTTTCTTT | CASSRRQFHEAFF
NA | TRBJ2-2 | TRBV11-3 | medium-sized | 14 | TGTGCCAGCAGCCTAGGGGATTACACCGGGGAGCTGTTTTTT | CASSLGDYTGELFF
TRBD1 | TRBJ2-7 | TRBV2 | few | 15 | TGTGCCAGCAGGCTCGGACAGGGTGGAGAATACGAGCAGTACTTC | CASRLGQGGEYEQYF
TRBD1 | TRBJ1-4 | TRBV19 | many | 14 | TGTGCCAGTGGCCGGACAGGGTGGGGTGAAAAACTGTTTTTT | CASGRTGWGEKLFF
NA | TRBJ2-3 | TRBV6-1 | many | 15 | TGTGCCAGCAGTTGCAGTAGTTTAAGCACAGATACGCAGTATTTT | CASSCSSLSTDTQYF
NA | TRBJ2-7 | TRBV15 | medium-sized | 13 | TGTGCCACCAGCGATGGATCTACCTACGAGCAGTACTTC | CATSDGSTYEQYF
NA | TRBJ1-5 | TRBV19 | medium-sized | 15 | TGTGCCAGTACCACGGGAGGGATTGGCAATCAGCCCCAGCATTTT | CASTTGGIGNQPQHF
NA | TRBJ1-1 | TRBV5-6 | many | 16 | TGTGCCAGCAGCTTTTTCGCTGGGCAGGCTAACACTGAAGCTTTCTTT | CASSFFAGQANTEAFF
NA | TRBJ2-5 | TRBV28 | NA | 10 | TGTGCCAGGAGACAAGAGACCCAGTACTTC | CARRQETQYF
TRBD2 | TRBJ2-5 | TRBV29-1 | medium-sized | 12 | TGCAGCGTGGGGGGGGGGGTGGAGACCCAGTACTTC | CSVGGGVETQYF
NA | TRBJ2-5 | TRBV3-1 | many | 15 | TGTGCCAGCAGCCAAGCTTGGGGATACCAAGAGACCCAGTACTTC | CASSQAWGYQETQYF
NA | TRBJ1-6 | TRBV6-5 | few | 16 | TGTGCCAGCAGTTACTGGGCGGGGCCCTATAATTCACCCCTCCACTTT | CASSYWAGPYNSPLHF
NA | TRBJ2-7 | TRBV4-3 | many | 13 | TGCGCCAGCAGCCAAGAAAGAGGGGGCGAGCAGTACTTC | CASSQERGGEQYF
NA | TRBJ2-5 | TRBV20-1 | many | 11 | TGCAGTGCAGAGCTGAGCGAGACCCAGTACTTC | CSAELSETQYF
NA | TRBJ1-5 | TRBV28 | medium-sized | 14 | TGTGCCAGCACCTCTGGGGGGCGAATTCAGCCCCAGCATTTT | CASTSGGRIQPQHF
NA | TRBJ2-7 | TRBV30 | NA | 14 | TGTGCCTGGACCCTAGGGTCGGGGGACTACGAGCAGTACTTC | CAWTLGSGDYEQYF
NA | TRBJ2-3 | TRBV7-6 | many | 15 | TGTGCCAGCAGCTTAGCGGGAGCCAGCACAGATACGCAGTATTTT | CASSLAGASTDTQYF
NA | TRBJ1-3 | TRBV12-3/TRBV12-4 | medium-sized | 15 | TGTGCCAGCAGAACCGACCGAGTCTCTGGAAACACCATATATTTT | CASRTDRVSGNTIYF
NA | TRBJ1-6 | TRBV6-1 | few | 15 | TGTGCCAGCAGTGAGGGGCACAGGGTTCATTCACCCCTCCACTTT | CASSEGHRVHSPLHF
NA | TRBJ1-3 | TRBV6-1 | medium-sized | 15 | TGTGCCAGCAGTGAAATGGGGGGACCTGGAAACACCATATATTTT | CASSEMGGPGNTIYF
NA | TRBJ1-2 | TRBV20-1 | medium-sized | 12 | TGCAGTGCTAGAGCTGGGAACTATGGCTACACCTTC | CSARAGNYGYTF
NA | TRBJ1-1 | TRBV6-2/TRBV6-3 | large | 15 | TGTGCCAGCAGTTACTCTGCCGGTAACCCCACTGAAGCTTTCTTT | CASSYSAGNPTEAFF
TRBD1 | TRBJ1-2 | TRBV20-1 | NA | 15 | TGCAGTGCTACGGACAGGGGGTTTATGGCCTATGGCTACACCTTC | CSATDRGFMAYGYTF
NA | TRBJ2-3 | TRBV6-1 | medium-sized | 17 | TGTGCCAGCAGTGAAGAGTTCCTCCGAATGGGGGCAGATACGCAGTATTTT | CASSEEFLRMGADTQYF
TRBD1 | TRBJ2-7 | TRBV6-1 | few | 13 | TGTGCCAGCAGAGGACAGGCGACCTACGAGCAGTACTTC | CASRGQATYEQYF
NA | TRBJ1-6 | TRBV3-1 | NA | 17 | TGTGCCAGCAGCTCCCGGGGGTCAGGGTCCTATAATTCACCCCTCCACTTT | CASSSRGSGSYNSPLHF
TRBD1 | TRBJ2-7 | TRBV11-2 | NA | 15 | TGTGCCAGCAGTCAAGGACAGGGGGGTACCTACGAGCAGTACTTC | CASSQGQGGTYEQYF
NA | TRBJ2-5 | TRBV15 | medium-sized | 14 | TGTGCCACCAGCCGCAGGGGGGGGCGTGAGACCCAGTACTTC | CATSRRGGRETQYF
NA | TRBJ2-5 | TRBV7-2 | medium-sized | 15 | TGTGCCAGCAGCTTAGTCGGCTTACTCCAAGAGACCCAGTACTTC | CASSLVGLLQETQYF
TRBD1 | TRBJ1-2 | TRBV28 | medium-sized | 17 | TGTGCCAGCAGTTTACCAGCTTGGGGACAGGGCAACTATGGCTACACCTTC | CASSLPAWGQGNYGYTF
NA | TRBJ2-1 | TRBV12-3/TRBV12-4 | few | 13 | TGTGCCAGCAGTTTAGGTTCCTACAATGAGCAGTTCTTC | CASSLGSYNEQFF
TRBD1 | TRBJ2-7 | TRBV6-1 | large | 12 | TGTGCCAGTGAGGACAGGTCCTACGAGCAGTACTTC | CASEDRSYEQYF
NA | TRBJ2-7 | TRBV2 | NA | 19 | NA | CASSGGANVLTFGAGEQYF
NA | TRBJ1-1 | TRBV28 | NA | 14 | TGTGCCAGCAGTTTTGGGGCGCGTAACTCTGAAGCTTTCTTT | CASSFGARNSEAFF
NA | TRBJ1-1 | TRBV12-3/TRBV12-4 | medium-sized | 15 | TGTGCCAGCAGTCGGGGTGGGGCATACGGCACTGAAGCTTTCTTT | CASSRGGAYGTEAFF
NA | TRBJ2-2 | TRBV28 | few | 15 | TGTGCCAGCAGTTTAGGGGGAGGGAACACCGGGGAGCTGTTTTTT | CASSLGGGNTGELFF
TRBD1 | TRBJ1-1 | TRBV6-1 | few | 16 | TGTGCCAGCAGGGTAAATACGGACAGGGGAAACACTGAAGCTTTCTTT | CASRVNTDRGNTEAFF
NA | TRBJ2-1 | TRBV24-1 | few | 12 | TGTGCCACCAGCGCTGGGACGGATGAGCAGTTCTTC | CATSAGTDEQFF
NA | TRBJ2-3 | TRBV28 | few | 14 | TGTGCCAGCAGCCTCCGACTAGTTGCAGATACGCAGTATTTT | CASSLRLVADTQYF
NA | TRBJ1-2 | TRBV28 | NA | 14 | TGTGCCAGCAGTTATGGGAGAACCGGCTATGGCTACACCTTC | CASSYGRTGYGYTF
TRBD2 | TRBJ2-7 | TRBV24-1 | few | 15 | TGTGCCACCAGTGATCCCGGGACTAGTCCCTACGAGCAGTACTTC | CATSDPGTSPYEQYF
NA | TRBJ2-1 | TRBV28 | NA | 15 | TGTGCCAGCAGTTTGAAGGCGTTCCCGGGGAATGAGCAGTTCTTC | CASSLKAFPGNEQFF
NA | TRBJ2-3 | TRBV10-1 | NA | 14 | TGCGCCAGCAGTGAGAGAGGGACCTCAGATACGCAGTATTTT | CASSERGTSDTQYF
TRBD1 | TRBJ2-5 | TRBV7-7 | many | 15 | TGTGCTAGCAGGCCCGGACAGGGGCAACAAGAGACCCAGTACTTC | CASRPGQGQQETQYF
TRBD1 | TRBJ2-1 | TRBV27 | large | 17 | TGTGCCAGCAGCCCATTAGAGGGGGCGCCCACTTACAATGAGCAGTTCTTC | CASSPLEGAPTYNEQFF
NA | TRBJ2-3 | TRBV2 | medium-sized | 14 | TGTGCCAGCAGTGAGGGGCTAGGAGCAGATACGCAGTATTTT | CASSEGLGADTQYF
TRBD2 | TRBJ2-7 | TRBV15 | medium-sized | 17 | TGTGCCACCAGCAGGACCTTCTCCGGCGGGAGGGCCTACGAGCAGTACTTC | CATSRTFSGGRAYEQYF
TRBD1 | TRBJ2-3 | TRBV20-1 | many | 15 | TGCAGTGCCAACCCCGGGACAGGGGGTCCAGATACGCAGTATTTT | CSANPGTGGPDTQYF